A single sample is the source of the 30 T cell receptor beta chains below, sequenced in a study of cytomegalovirus exposure and HLA in healthy donors. PCR involved 60 Vbeta and 13 Jbeta primers. Method: immunoSEQ multiplex PCR; TCRdb's copy keeps in-frame clones and lacks some. Of 250,000 to 300,000 clones in the sample, approximately 84% were seen once. Sequences were obtained from PBMCs. These receptors were taken from a woman aged 40 to 55 in good health and CMV-seropositive.

In this sample, this clone turned up a few times. This rearrangement joins TRBV5-1 to TRBJ2-7; maybe TRBD1 (6 bases). V shed 0 bases and J shed 1 base, with 8 bases lying between them. Germline CDR1 is SGHRS and CDR2 is YFSETQ. This CDR3 comprises 14 residues. The CDR3 here is CASSLDRDSYEQYF. CDR3 nucleotide sequence: TGCGCCAGCAGCTTGGACAGGGATTCCTACGAGCAGTACTTC.

The chain uses TRBV5-1 and TRBJ2-5, with TRBD2 identical over 8 bases. CDR3 length: 15 residues. The germline gives CDR1 SGHRS, CDR2 YFSETQ. J was trimmed by 2 bases and V by 6 bases; bases with no gene match: 9. CDR3 sequence (DNA): TGCGCCAGCACCAAAACGGGAGGGCGGCAAGAGACCCAGTACTTC. Amino acids: CASTKTGGRQETQYF.

V gene TRBV6-5 combines with J gene TRBJ1-1; D unclear. This CDR3 region has 15 residues. Trimming pared 0 bases from V and 4 bases from J, leaving 12 bases between. The germline V gene has CDR1 MNHEY and CDR2 SVGAGI. DNA for the CDR3: TGTGCCAGCAGTTACTCGGGCGGGAGAGCCACTGAAGCTTTCTTT. Translated, it gives CASSYSGGRATEAFF.

V gene TRBV10-1 combines with J gene TRBJ2-1; 8 bases agree with TRBD2. Trimming took 7 bases from V and 3 from J; bases not matched to a gene: 23. CDR1 and CDR2 from the germline V gene are WNHNN and SYGVQD (reference sequence). There are 20 residues in the CDR3. CDR3 in amino acids: CASTPANACPGTRDYNEQFF. The DNA of the CDR3 is TGCGCCAGCACCCCAGCCAACGCATGCCCCGGGACTAGAGACTACAATGAGCAGTTCTTC.

This chain connects TRBV18 to TRBJ1-6, with D perhaps TRBD1 (5 bases). V lost 4 bases and J lost 1, with 8 bases in between. Looked up from germline, CDR1 is KGHSH and CDR2 is LQKENI. The CDR3 covers 15 residues. As DNA, the CDR3 is TGTGCCAGCTCACAGGACACATCCTATAATTCACCCCTCCACTTT. Protein sequence: CASSQDTSYNSPLHF.

This clone was picked up one time. The rearrangement links TRBV7-3 to TRBJ2-1; 8 nucleotides agree with TRBD2. In germline, CDR1 is SGHTA, CDR2 FQGTGA. The CDR3 contains 15 residues. After removal of 5 bases from V and 4 bases from J, the junction contained 7 bases not matched to a gene. The CDR3 loop is CASSPKREPYNEQFF. CDR3 in DNA: TGTGCCAGCAGCCCAAAGCGGGAGCCGTACAATGAGCAGTTCTTC.

This clone has a single count. The chain uses TRBV13 and TRBJ2-5, with unresolved D. The J call could be wrong; TRBJ2-7 is a better fit for the DNA end. Germline V lookup: CDR1 PRHDT, CDR2 FYEKMQ (reference sequence). The CDR3 is 11 amino acids. CDR3 sequence reads: CASSISYEQYF. CDR3 nucleotide sequence: TGTGCCAGCAGCATTTCATACGAGCAGTACTTC.

The rearrangement uses TRBV5-6 and TRBJ2-1; weak D call: TRBD1 (5 bases). The germline V gene has CDR1 SGHDT and CDR2 YYEEEE. This CDR3 is 16 amino acids long. V lost 5 bases and J 5 bases, leaving 20 bases between the germline ends. Here the CDR3 DNA reads TGTGCCAGCAGTACTTACCGGGTCCTGGGGCACAATGAGCAGTTCTTC. Translating gives CASSTYRVLGHNEQFF.

The gene calls are TRBV2 and TRBJ1-2, with 7 bases that match TRBD1. V shed 7 bases, J shed 6 bases, and the junction held 14 bases outside the gene matches. The V gene's germline CDR1 is SNHLY and CDR2 FYNNEI. There are 15 residues in the CDR3. In DNA form, the CDR3 reads TGTGCCAGCAAGGCTCCGACAGGGCATTCGGATGGCTACACCTTC. Translated, it gives CASKAPTGHSDGYTF.

Written as DNA, the CDR3 is TGTGCCAGCAGCCCGGGACTGTATGAGCAGTTCTTC. Protein product: CASSPGLYEQFF. The gene calls are TRBV11-1 and TRBJ2-1, with D possibly matching TRBD2 (6 bases). The CDR3 sequence is 12 residues long. The V end lost 5 bases, the J end lost 8 bases, and 10 bases lay between the germline ends. CDR1 and CDR2 from the germline V gene are SGHAT and FQDESV (reference sequence).

This chain uses TRBV19 with TRBJ2-2, with 7 bases matching TRBD2. Germline values: CDR1 LNHDA, CDR2 SQIVND (reference sequence). After removal of 1 base from V and 7 bases from J, the junction contained 3 bases not matched to a gene. CDR3 length: 14 amino acids. The CDR3, as DNA: TGTGCCAGTAGTATAGGCGGGAGATACGGGGAGCTGTTTTTT. This translates into CASSIGGRYGELFF.

The sample holds a few counts of this clone. The chain is built from TRBV30 and TRBJ2-5; 8 nucleotides match TRBD2. The CDR3 extends over 20 amino acids. Germline V gene data show CDR1 as GTSNPN and CDR2 as SVGIG (reference sequence). The V and J ends lost 1 base and 4 bases, in that order; junction bases with no gene match: 23. In DNA, the CDR3 is TGTGCCTGGAGTGAGGCCCCCGGCGGGAGGTCCCCCCTAGTTGCAGAGACCCAGTACTTC. Protein product: CAWSEAPGGRSPLVAETQYF.

This chain links TRBV6-1 with TRBJ1-1, with no clear D. Trimming took 0 bases from V and 3 from J, leaving 17 bases between them. Germline CDR1 MNHNS, CDR2 SASEGT. The CDR3 spans 17 residues. In nucleotides, the CDR3 is TGTGCCAGCAGTGAAGCTAAAGGGAGACAATGGGACACTGAAGCTTTCTTT. Translating gives CASSEAKGRQWDTEAFF.

The chain couples TRBV27 to TRBJ2-7; a weak D match, TRBD2 (5 bases). The CDR3 length is 12 residues. Germline CDR1 is MNHEY and CDR2 is SMNVEV (reference sequence). The V end lost 6 bases, the J end lost 1 base, and 7 bases lay between the germline ends. The CDR3 here is CASSRGSYEQYF. The CDR3 DNA reads TGTGCCAGCAGCCGGGGTTCCTACGAGCAGTACTTC.

This chain uses TRBV27 with TRBJ2-1; 8 nucleotides agree with TRBD1. The CDR3 spans 13 residues. The germline CDR1 and CDR2 sequences are MNHEY and SMNVEV (reference sequence). V lost 8 bases to trimming and J lost 7 bases; unmatched junction nucleotides: 7. Here the CDR3 reads CASRQGIINEQFF. DNA of the CDR3: TGTGCCAGCCGACAGGGGATCATAAATGAGCAGTTCTTC.

This clone was seen a few times. This CDR3 is CASSYSRVQPQHF. CDR3 nucleotides: TGTGCCAGCAGTTACTCTCGGGTTCAGCCCCAGCATTTT. This chain links TRBV6-6 with TRBJ1-5, with D uncertain. CDR1 is MNHNY, CDR2 SVGAGI, per germline (reference sequence). Trimming left V 0 bases short and J 6 bases short, with 6 bases between. The CDR3 is 13 amino acids.

This chain links TRBV28 with TRBJ2-7, with a tentative D call TRBD2 (5 bases). The ends were cut back, 5 bases at V and 13 bases at J, with 18 bases in the middle. This CDR3 contains 12 residues. Germline V CDR1 and CDR2: MDHEN, SYDVKM. CDR3 nucleotides: TGTGCCAGCAGTACCGGGGATTTACCTGCCTACTTC. Amino acid sequence: CASSTGDLPAYF.

This chain links TRBV6-1 with TRBJ1-1; unclear D gene. The V end was cut by 0 bases, the J end by 2 bases, with 19 bases between. The CDR3 runs to 18 residues. Germline loops: CDR1 MNHNS, CDR2 SASEGT. The CDR3 DNA sequence: TGTGCCAGCAGTGAAGCGTCCCCATCGGTGGCGGGAAACACTGAAGCTTTCTTT. This codes for CASSEASPSVAGNTEAFF.

The rearrangement joins TRBV18 to TRBJ2-1, with D tentatively TRBD2 (5 bases). Germline V gives CDR1 KGHSH, CDR2 LQKENI. The V end lost 2 bases, the J end lost 6 bases, and 5 bases lay between the germline ends. The CDR3 covers 12 residues. The CDR3 DNA follows: TGTGCCAGCTCACCAACTAGCAATGAGCAGTTCTTC. This sequence encodes CASSPTSNEQFF.

This chain connects TRBV29-1 to TRBJ1-5; no reliable D call. V shed 7 bases and J shed 2 bases, with 12 bases lying between them. The germline gives CDR1 SQVTM, CDR2 ANQGSEA. This CDR3 is built from 13 residues. DNA for the CDR3: TGCAGCGCTCGGTTACCTGGCAATCAGCCCCAGCATTTT. Protein sequence: CSARLPGNQPQHF.

This rearrangement joins TRBV28 to TRBJ1-6; perhaps TRBD1 as D (6 bases). The CDR3 consists of 14 residues. CDR1 MDHEN and CDR2 SYDVKM come from the germline V gene. The V and J ends lost 5 bases and 8 bases respectively, with 13 bases between them. The CDR3: CASSIGGGHSPLHF. In DNA, the CDR3 is TGTGCCAGCAGTATAGGGGGAGGGCATTCACCCCTCCACTTT. Filled out from reference TRBV28 and TRBJ1-6, the complete variable domain reads DVKVTQSSRYLVKRTGEKVFLECVQDMDHENMFWYRQDPGLGLRLIYFSYDVKMKEKGDIPEGYSVSREKKERFSLILESASTNQTSMYLCASSIGGGHSPLHFGNGTRLTVT.

The DNA of the CDR3 is TGTGCCTGGATCCCGGTGGAGGGGAACACTGAAGCTTTCTTT. It yields the protein CAWIPVEGNTEAFF. This chain connects TRBV30 to TRBJ1-1; D is unclear. V lost 4 bases, J lost 1 base, and 13 bases lay in between. CDR1 and CDR2 (germline): GTSNPN, SVGIG (reference sequence). CDR3 length: 14 residues.

J is TRBJ2-5 and V is TRBV5-6; TRBD2 matches at 8 bases. The CDR3 has 14 amino acids. Germline CDR1 SGHDT, CDR2 YYEEEE. The V segment lost 1 base and the J segment 5 bases; nucleotides outside the gene matches: 4. The chain's CDR3 is CASSLWGGGETQYF. The CDR3 DNA reads TGTGCCAGCAGCTTGTGGGGCGGGGGGGAGACCCAGTACTTC.

The genes are TRBV7-2 and TRBJ2-1; 7 nucleotides match TRBD2. The CDR3 totals 14 residues. Trimming removed 5 bases from V and 10 bases from J; junction bases left unmatched: 11. CDR1 and CDR2 from the germline V gene are SGHTA and FQGNSA. CDR3 in DNA: TGTGCCAGCAGCCCCGTGGGCGGGAGTTGGGAGCAGTTCTTC. Residues: CASSPVGGSWEQFF.

The chain couples TRBV6-1 to TRBJ2-5; a possible D gene is TRBD1 (5 bases). The CDR3 loop spans 15 amino acids. Deletions cut 2 bases from V and 5 bases from J, with 15 bases between. Germline loops: CDR1 MNHNS, CDR2 SASEGT. The chain's CDR3 is CASSERQGATETQYF. The CDR3 region has the DNA TGTGCCAGCAGTGAAAGGCAGGGCGCTACTGAGACCCAGTACTTC.

The rearrangement joins TRBV4-2 to TRBJ1-1, with 9 bases that match TRBD1. V trimming: 3 bases; J trimming: 0 bases; junction bases outside the gene matches: 5. Germline CDR1 LGHNA, CDR2 YNFKEQ. CDR3 length: 16 amino acids. CDR3 region: CASSQYRDRVNTEAFF. CDR3 DNA: TGTGCCAGCAGCCAGTACCGGGACAGGGTGAACACTGAAGCTTTCTTT.

V and J are TRBV27 and TRBJ2-1, with D tentatively TRBD1 (8 bases). Trimming shortened V by 3 bases and J by 5 bases, and 14 bases separated the two germline ends. There are 15 residues in the CDR3. The V gene's germline CDR1 is MNHEY and CDR2 SMNVEV (reference sequence). The CDR3 reads CASSFYRGRDNEQFF. CDR3 nucleotides: TGTGCCAGCAGTTTCTACAGGGGGAGGGACAATGAGCAGTTCTTC.

This clone was seen a few times. The chain links TRBV6-1 to TRBJ1-3; D gene unclear. CDR1 and CDR2 (germline): MNHNS, SASEGT. The CDR3 extends over 17 amino acids. The germline V and J ends were trimmed by 4 bases and 0 bases, with 16 bases remaining between them. The chain's CDR3 is CASSARLQSSSGNTIYF. In nucleotides, the CDR3 is TGTGCCAGCAGTGCTCGACTACAAAGTAGCTCTGGAAACACCATATATTTT.

This chain links TRBV28 with TRBJ1-5; D gene ambiguous. The CDR3 contains 14 residues. Germline CDR1 and CDR2: MDHEN and SYDVKM. The V gene lost 2 bases and the J gene lost 1 base, with 6 bases spanning the gap. The CDR3 sequence: CASSLPGSNQPQHF. CDR3 DNA sequence: TGTGCCAGCAGTTTACCGGGGAGCAATCAGCCCCAGCATTTT.

The J gene is TRBJ1-5, the V gene TRBV29-1, with TRBD1 identical over 10 bases. The CDR3 has 12 residues. With 7 bases clipped from V and 9 bases from J, the junction kept 6 bases outside the gene matches. CDR1 SQVTM and CDR2 ANQGSEA come from the germline V gene. DNA for the CDR3: TGCAGCGCCGGGACAGGGGAAACGCCCCAGCATTTT. Amino acids: CSAGTGETPQHF.